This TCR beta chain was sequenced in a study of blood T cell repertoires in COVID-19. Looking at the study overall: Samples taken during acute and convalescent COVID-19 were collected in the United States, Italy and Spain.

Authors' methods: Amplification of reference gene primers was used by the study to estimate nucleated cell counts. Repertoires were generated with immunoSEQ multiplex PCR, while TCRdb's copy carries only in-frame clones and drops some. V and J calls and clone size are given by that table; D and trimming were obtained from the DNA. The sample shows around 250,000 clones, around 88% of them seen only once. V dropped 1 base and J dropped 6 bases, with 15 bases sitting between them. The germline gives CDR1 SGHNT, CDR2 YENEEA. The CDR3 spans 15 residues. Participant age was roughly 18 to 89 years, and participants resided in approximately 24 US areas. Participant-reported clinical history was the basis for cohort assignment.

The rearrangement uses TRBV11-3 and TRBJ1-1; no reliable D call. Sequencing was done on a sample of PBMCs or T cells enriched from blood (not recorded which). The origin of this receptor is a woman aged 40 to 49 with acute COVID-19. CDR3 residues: CASSLVRDPAAEAFF. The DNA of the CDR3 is TGTGCCAGCAGCTTAGTCCGGGATCCCGCGGCTGAAGCTTTCTTT.